A selection of T cell receptor beta chains follows, all from one sample in a study of blood T cell repertoires in COVID-19. Assay: immunoSEQ multiplex PCR; the TCRdb copy retains only in-frame clones and omits some. The data show 200,000 to 250,000 clones, roughly nine tenths seen once. Material for sequencing was peripheral blood. The receptors were sampled from a man between 60 and 75 years old with acute or convalescent COVID-19. Both conserved end residues are part of each CDR3. D genes are given only for firm matches. Not every row has a clone size; where given, it reads once, few, many or a size class.

j_call	d_call	v_call	clone_size	cdr3_aa	cdr3_nt
TRBJ1-4	.	TRBV28	.	CASSFYRDEKLFF	TGTGCCAGCAGTTTCTACAGGGATGAAAAACTGTTTTTT
TRBJ2-1	TRBD2	TRBV24-1	.	CATRGTSGVNEQFF	TGTGCCACCAGGGGAACTAGCGGGGTCAATGAGCAGTTCTTC
TRBJ2-3	TRBD2	TRBV5-4	.	CASSLGGSGRLDTQYF	TGTGCCAGCAGCTTGGGGGGCAGCGGGAGGTTAGATACGCAGTATTTT
TRBJ2-3	.	TRBV7-2	.	CASSPPSQQTNTQYF	TGTGCCAGCAGCCCCCCCAGCCAACAGACCAATACGCAGTATTTT
TRBJ2-7	.	TRBV27	.	CASNSISGADEQYF	TGTGCCAGCAACTCAATAAGTGGGGCGGACGAGCAGTACTTC
TRBJ2-1	TRBD2	TRBV12-3/TRBV12-4	.	CASSLGLAGQFF	TGTGCCAGCAGTTTAGGGCTAGCGGGACAGTTCTTC
TRBJ1-4	.	TRBV7-6	.	CASSLGAGKQKLFF	TGTGCCAGCAGCTTAGGAGCAGGGAAGCAAAAACTGTTTTTT
TRBJ2-2	TRBD2	TRBV5-1	.	CASSFRTGGRTGELFF	TGCGCCAGCAGCTTTCGAACGGGAGGACGCACCGGGGAGCTGTTTTTT
TRBJ2-7	.	TRBV3-1/TRBV3-2	.	CASSQTPPPRAHYEQYF	TGTGCCAGCAGCCAAACCCCTCCCCCCAGGGCCCACTACGAGCAGTACTTC
TRBJ1-5	TRBD1	TRBV6-2/TRBV6-3	few	CASSQTGGEEPQHF	TGTGCCAGCAGCCAGACAGGGGGTGAGGAGCCCCAGCATTTT
TRBJ1-1	TRBD1	TRBV28	.	CASSSQGAGEAFF	TGTGCCAGCAGTTCCCAGGGGGCCGGTGAAGCTTTCTTT
TRBJ2-1	.	TRBV6-5	.	CASTNLGEQFF	TGTGCCAGCACCAATCTCGGGGAGCAGTTCTTC
TRBJ2-1	TRBD2	TRBV13	.	CASSPRTSGSYNEQFF	TGTGCCAGCAGCCCCAGGACTAGCGGGTCCTACAATGAGCAGTTCTTC
TRBJ2-3	.	TRBV4-2	.	CASSLLARGTDTQYF	TGTGCCAGCAGCCTGCTAGCAAGGGGCACAGATACGCAGTATTTT
TRBJ2-2	TRBD2	TRBV19	.	CASSIGTSGSWDTGELFF	TGTGCCAGTAGTATTGGGACTAGCGGGAGTTGGGACACCGGGGAGCTGTTTTTT
TRBJ2-5	TRBD2	TRBV18	.	CASSPRVNSLAEAKEETQYF	TGTGCCAGCTCACCACGGGTTAATTCACTAGCGGAGGCGAAAGAGGAGACCCAGTACTTC
TRBJ1-2	.	TRBV18	.	CASSLNGRGNYGYTF	TGTGCCAGCTCACTAAATGGCAGGGGCAACTATGGCTACACCTTC
TRBJ1-4	.	TRBV2	.	CASSESGFGEKLFF	TGTGCCAGCAGTGAAAGCGGGTTTGGGGAAAAACTGTTTTTT
TRBJ2-7	.	TRBV7-2	.	CASSPKPDISEQYF	TGTGCCAGCAGCCCCAAGCCCGACATATCCGAGCAGTACTTC
TRBJ1-6	.	TRBV19	.	CASSIDARGGSPLHF	TGTGCCAGTAGTATAGATGCCAGGGGTGGCTCACCCCTCCACTTT
TRBJ1-6	.	TRBV25-1	.	CASRDSFENSPLHF	TGTGCCAGCAGGGACTCTTTCGAAAATTCACCCCTCCACTTT
TRBJ2-7	.	TRBV24-1	once	CATSGAQGYEQYF	TGTGCCACCAGTGGTGCCCAGGGGTACGAGCAGTACTTC
TRBJ1-4	.	TRBV28	.	CASSQTGATNEKLFF	TGTGCCAGCAGTCAAACAGGCGCAACTAATGAAAAACTGTTTTTT
TRBJ2-1	.	TRBV6-2/TRBV6-3	.	CASSYSGLGYNEQFF	TGTGCCAGCAGTTATTCTGGACTGGGCTACAATGAGCAGTTCTTC
TRBJ1-5	.	TRBV3-1/TRBV3-2	few	CASSPGPEGSQPQHF	TGTGCCAGCAGTCCCGGTCCTGAGGGAAGTCAGCCCCAGCATTTT
TRBJ2-1	TRBD2	TRBV5-8	once	CASSLGLAGTNEQFF	TGTGCCAGCAGCTTGGGACTAGCGGGAACCAATGAGCAGTTCTTC
TRBJ1-1	.	TRBV19	.	CASSILEDHEAFF	TGTGCCAGTAGTATTTTGGAGGACCACGAAGCTTTCTTT
TRBJ1-5	.	TRBV7-2	.	CASSLGVYSNQPQHF	TGTGCCAGCAGCTTGGGAGTTTATAGCAATCAGCCCCAGCATTTT
TRBJ2-1	TRBD2	TRBV2	.	CASSATSGAYNEQFF	TGTGCCAGCAGTGCCACTAGCGGGGCCTACAATGAGCAGTTCTTC
TRBJ2-7	.	TRBV12-3/TRBV12-4	once	CASSYGTYEQYF	TGTGCCAGCAGTTACGGGACCTACGAGCAGTACTTC
TRBJ1-3	.	TRBV28	.	CASSLSGANPSGNTIYF	TGTGCCAGCAGTTTATCTGGGGCCAACCCCTCTGGAAACACCATATATTTT
TRBJ2-7	.	TRBV5-5	.	CASSLPPGYEQYF	TGTGCCAGCAGCCTACCTCCGGGTTACGAGCAGTACTTC
TRBJ2-7	TRBD1	TRBV2	.	CANKQGTNSYEQYF	TGTGCCAACAAACAGGGGACGAACTCCTACGAGCAGTACTTC
TRBJ2-7	.	TRBV7-8	.	CASSLGQAGPLEQYF	TGTGCCAGCAGCTTAGGGCAGGCCGGCCCCCTCGAGCAGTACTTC
TRBJ1-5	.	TRBV6-5	few	CASSYKGTIDNQPQHF	TGTGCCAGCAGTTACAAGGGGACTATAGACAATCAGCCCCAGCATTTT
TRBJ2-3	TRBD1	TRBV12-5	.	CASGFRYGTGGTDTQYF	TGTGCTAGTGGGTTTAGGTACGGGACAGGGGGCACAGATACGCAGTATTTT
TRBJ1-6	.	TRBV30	few	CAWSVRRGNSPLHF	TGTGCCTGGAGTGTACGTCGCGGGAACTCACCCCTCCACTTT
TRBJ1-5	TRBD1	TRBV28	.	CASSSPHGTGASNQPQHF	TGTGCCAGCAGTTCGCCTCACGGGACAGGGGCGAGCAATCAGCCCCAGCATTTT